This T cell receptor beta chain emerged from a study of beta chain features in type 1 diabetes. Each of the CD4+ naive, central memory, regulatory and stem cell-like memory populations was sorted via CD45RO/CCR7/CD25/CD127/CD95/CD27. Study-wide results and caveats: Type 1 diabetes patients had fewer VDJ junction insertions and more deletions. There was a moderate but significant shortening of TCRB CDR3s in all four CD4+ subsets of Type 1 diabetes patients.

This clone was detected only a few times. Antigen: not known. Germline V lookup: CDR1 MDHEN, CDR2 SYDVKM. This CDR3 spans 13 amino acids. J was trimmed by 2 bases and V by 5 bases; bases with no gene match: 1. The whole isolated RNA underwent reverse transcription, so sequencing captured expressed TCRB transcripts. Samples of naive, central memory and regulatory T cells yielded a mean of approximately 3.9 million reads. The method was immunoSEQ multiplex PCR; TCRdb's version includes in-frame clones alone and lacks a portion of them. Found here are about 140,000 clones, less than 9% of them singletons; the top ten hold about 1.3%.

The sequenced sample consisted of central memory CD4+ T cells from blood. The V gene is TRBV28, the J gene TRBJ1-2, with 8 bases that match TRBD1. This clonotype was sampled from a woman aged 25-40 years in good health. The CDR3 region is CASSDRGNYGYTF. CDR3 in DNA: TGTGCCAGCAGTGACAGGGGAAACTATGGCTACACCTTC.